These 28 T cell receptor beta chains came from one sample sequenced in a study of blood T cells in healthy people across ages. Combining a sample-barcoded 5' primer with a J-beta primer mix, a second PCR ran for roughly 7 to 12 cycles. MiXCR was run by TCRdb on the 5' RACE reads, yielding one entry per CDR3 protein. The top ten hold roughly 10% of the sample, which has 900,000 to 950,000 distinct CDR3 sequences, almost 30% seen once. The same sample was also used in a study of T cells of mothers and their children.

Sequenced input: blood. The receptors stem from a middle-aged woman in good health.

The chain has TRBV19 and TRBJ2-7; D might be TRBD1 (6 bases). Germline CDR1 is LNHDA and CDR2 is SQIVND (reference sequence). V lost 9 bases and J lost 3, with 15 bases in between. This CDR3 contains 13 residues. CDR3 nucleotides: TGTGCCAGCAGTCAGGGACAACACTACGAGCAGTACTTC. Translation: CASSQGQHYEQYF.

V usage is TRBV18 and J usage is TRBJ1-2, with D uncertain. V dropped 1 base and J dropped 2 bases, with 11 bases sitting between them. Germline assignment: CDR1 KGHSH and CDR2 LQKENI. The CDR3 has 15 residues. DNA of the CDR3: TGTGCCAGCTCACCACAGGATGGAAGGAACTATGGCTACACCTTC. It translates to CASSPQDGRNYGYTF.

The chain combines TRBV3-1 with TRBJ2-6; the D is unclear. Looked up from germline, CDR1 is LGHDT and CDR2 is YNNKEL (reference sequence). V was cut by 3 bases and J by 0 bases, with 9 bases left in between. The CDR3 loop spans 16 amino acids. The CDR3 bases are TGTGCCAGCAGCCAGAGGACCTCCTCTGGGGCCAACGTCCTGACTTTC. As protein: CASSQRTSSGANVLTF.

This clonotype was seen more than once but under ten times. A single base separates this from a much larger clone, so it may be a read error. The J gene is TRBJ2-5, the V gene TRBV6-2 or TRBV6-3, with 8 bases matching TRBD1. The DNA end is a closer match to TRBJ2-7, so the J assignment may be wrong. Germline V gene lookup returns CDR1 MNHEY and CDR2 SVGEGT. There are 17 residues in the CDR3. The CDR3 region is CASSYGTGSTNPYEQYF. CDR3 DNA sequence: TGTGCCAGCAGTTACGGGACAGGATCAACGAACCCCTACGAGCAGTACTTC.

The table lists this clonotype with a few counts. J is TRBJ2-3 and V is TRBV7-2, with TRBD2 identical over 16 bases. There are 16 residues in the CDR3. The J segment lost 10 bases and the V segment lost 5 bases, leaving 9 bases of the junction unmatched. Germline V lookup: CDR1 SGHTA, CDR2 FQGNSA. CDR3: CASSQIGTSGGAAQYF. For the CDR3, the DNA is TGTGCCAGCAGCCAGATCGGGACTAGCGGGGGGGCCGCGCAGTATTTT.

This chain uses TRBV20-1 with TRBJ1-2; D ambiguous. Germline V CDR1 and CDR2: DFQATT, SNEGSKA (reference sequence). This CDR3 is 13 amino acids long. V was cut by 5 bases and J by 3 bases, with 13 bases left in between. As DNA, the CDR3 is TGCAGTGCTTCCGGCCGGCAGGACTATGGCTACACCTTC. Its protein is CSASGRQDYGYTF.

This clonotype was counted a single time. V is TRBV12-3 or TRBV12-4 and J is TRBJ1-1; perhaps TRBD1 as D (5 bases). CDR3 size: 15 residues. With 2 bases removed from V and 1 base from J, the gap between germline ends came to 11 bases. CDR3 DNA sequence: TGTGCCAGCAGTTTAATCCAGGGAGAGAACACTGAAGCTTTCTTT. The encoded protein is CASSLIQGENTEAFF.

DNA for the CDR3: TGTGCCAGCACCGGACAGTTAAATGAAAAACTGTTTTTT. Its protein product is CASTGQLNEKLFF. The V and J genes are TRBV12-3 or TRBV12-4 and TRBJ1-4, with D possibly TRBD1 on 6 matching bases. The V and J ends lost 7 bases and 5 bases respectively, with 11 bases between them. This CDR3 region has 13 residues.

This clonotype showed up just once. The rearrangement links TRBV12-3 or TRBV12-4 to TRBJ2-7, with 8 nucleotides matching TRBD1. The CDR3 is 15 residues long. J was trimmed by 6 bases and V by 4 bases; bases with no gene match: 11. CDR3 sequence reads: CASSSPGQGQGEQYF. Here the CDR3 DNA reads TGTGCCAGCAGTTCCCCCGGACAGGGACAAGGCGAGCAGTACTTC.

This clonotype was counted a few times. The rearrangement joins TRBV3-1 to TRBJ1-1, with 7 bases aligning to TRBD1. The germline V gene encodes CDR1 LGHDT and CDR2 YNNKEL (reference sequence). J gave up 4 bases and V 5 bases, and 10 bases lay outside the gene matches. The CDR3 spans 15 residues. CDR3 in amino acids: CASSRLRGQSTEAFF. CDR3 nucleotides: TGTGCCAGCAGCAGGCTAAGGGGACAGAGCACTGAAGCTTTCTTT.

Details on this clonotype: This sequence may be a read error, since a much larger clone differs from it by one base. This sequence joins TRBV3-1 and TRBJ2-1; the D is unclear. This CDR3 is 15 amino acids long. CDR1 and CDR2 from the germline V gene are LGHDT and YNNKEL (reference sequence). CDR3 protein: CASNQGWTTYNEQFF. For the CDR3, the DNA is TGTGCCAGCAACCAAGGCTGGACCACCTACAATGAGCAGTTCTTC.

In this sample, this clonotype turned up a few times. This sequence joins TRBV6-5 and TRBJ1-5, with 7 bases lining up with TRBD1. The CDR3 is made up of 14 amino acids. V lost 0 bases, J lost 5 bases, and 1 base stayed unmatched. Per germline, CDR1 MNHEY and CDR2 SVGAGI. CDR3 in amino acids: CASSYSDRDQPQHF. The CDR3 DNA reads as TGTGCCAGCAGTTACTCCGACAGGGATCAGCCCCAGCATTTT.

At least ten counts were recorded for this clonotype. The chain couples TRBV12-3 or TRBV12-4 to TRBJ2-5; D perhaps matches TRBD2 (7 bases). This CDR3 contains 16 residues. The V end lost 3 bases, the J end lost 7 bases, and 21 bases lay between the germline ends. The CDR3 sequence: CASSLNPVGGHATQYF. The CDR3 DNA is TGTGCCAGCAGTTTGAATCCTGTGGGGGGGCACGCGACCCAGTACTTC.

V usage is TRBV4-2 and J usage is TRBJ1-2, with 8 bases fitting TRBD1. The CDR3 is made up of 13 amino acids. Germline CDR1 LGHNA, CDR2 YNFKEQ. J gave up 8 bases and V 4 bases, and 6 bases lay outside the gene matches. The CDR3 bases are TGTGCCAGCAGCCCTGACAGGGGACACGGCTACACCTTC. This sequence encodes CASSPDRGHGYTF.

The table lists this clonotype with a few counts. The chain uses TRBV12-3 or TRBV12-4 and TRBJ2-1, with no clear D. V lost 5 bases to trimming and J lost 5 bases, with 22 bases between them. The CDR3 is made up of 17 amino acids. CDR3 in amino acids: CASSKPSSGSDNNEQFF. The DNA of the CDR3 is TGTGCCAGCAGTAAACCCTCCTCTGGGTCCGACAACAATGAGCAGTTCTTC.

This clonotype was recorded at least ten times. The V call is TRBV5-1, the J call TRBJ1-1; the D gene is possibly TRBD1 (5 bases). The CDR3 extends over 15 amino acids. V was clipped by 0 bases and J by 2 bases, with 11 bases between them. The germline CDR1 and CDR2 sequences are SGHRS and YFSETQ. CDR3 residues: CASSLGRRGNTEAFF. The CDR3 nucleotides read TGCGCCAGCAGCTTGGGCAGGAGGGGAAACACTGAAGCTTTCTTT.

This clonotype was counted ten times or more. The genes are TRBV20-1 and TRBJ2-3; no clear D gene. Germline V gene lookup returns CDR1 DFQATT and CDR2 SNEGSKA (reference sequence). The V end was cut by 6 bases, the J end by 4 bases, with 14 bases between. This CDR3 region has 13 residues. CDR3 bases: TGCAGTGCCCACAACCGGGTCCCAGATACGCAGTATTTT. It encodes CSAHNRVPDTQYF.

At least ten counts were recorded for this clonotype. The gene calls are TRBV28 and TRBJ2-1; possible D gene TRBD2, 5 bases. Germline CDR1 is MDHEN and CDR2 is SYDVKM. V lost 5 bases to trimming and J lost 5 bases, with 10 bases between them. The CDR3 runs to 13 residues. The CDR3 DNA follows: TGTGCCAGCAGTCCGACTACAAACAATGAGCAGTTCTTC. Translating it yields CASSPTTNNEQFF.

The CDR3 nucleotides are TGCAGCGTAGCCGGACGGAACACTGAAGCTTTCTTT. Its protein is CSVAGRNTEAFF. The genes are TRBV29-1 and TRBJ1-1, with D uncertain. Germline V gene data show CDR1 as SQVTM and CDR2 as ANQGSEA. V was cut by 6 bases and J by 1 base, with 9 bases left in between. CDR3 length equals 12 residues.

This clonotype was counted at least ten times. The rearrangement links TRBV4-1 to TRBJ2-6; 7 bases are a match to TRBD2. The CDR3 totals 18 residues. Germline lookup yields CDR1 MGHRA and CDR2 YSYEKL. V lost 5 bases, J lost 0 bases, and 10 bases stayed unmatched. CDR3 sequence reads: CASSIGGFESSGANVLTF. The CDR3 DNA reads TGCGCCAGCAGCATCGGGGGGTTTGAAAGCTCTGGGGCCAACGTCCTGACTTTC.

The chain combines TRBV5-1 with TRBJ2-5, with a possible D match to TRBD1 (6 bases). Germline V gene data show CDR1 as SGHRS and CDR2 as YFSETQ. Trimming stripped 2 bases from V and 4 bases from J, with 15 bases between. This CDR3 is built from 15 residues. The CDR3 nucleotides are TGCGCCAGCAGCTTCAATCAGGGGATCCGAGAGACCCAGTACTTC. This gives the protein CASSFNQGIRETQYF.

This clonotype was counted between two and nine times. The V call is TRBV9, the J call TRBJ2-7, with TRBD2 matching 7 bases. V lost 1 base to trimming and J lost 6 bases; unmatched junction nucleotides: 13. There are 16 residues in the CDR3. Germline V gene lookup returns CDR1 SGDLS and CDR2 YYNGEE. For the CDR3, the DNA is TGTGCCAGCAGCGTACAATCACGGGGAGGGATCACCGAGCAGTACTTC. Translating it yields CASSVQSRGGITEQYF. Full variable domain (remainder filled in from reference TRBV9 and TRBJ2-7): DSGVTQTPKHLITATGQRVTLRCSPRSGDLSVYWYQQSLDQGLQFLIQYYNGEERAKGNILERFSAQQFPDLHSELNLSSLELGDSALYFCASSVQSRGGITEQYFGPGTRLTVT.

The rearrangement uses TRBV12-3 or TRBV12-4 and TRBJ2-1, with unresolved D. The CDR3 length is 13 residues. Trimming pared 6 bases from V and 12 bases from J, leaving 18 bases between. The CDR3 loop reads CASSNPGLEWQFF. The CDR3 bases are TGTGCCAGCAGCAATCCGGGCCTCGAATGGCAGTTCTTC.

This chain uses TRBV20-1 with TRBJ2-7; TRBD1 matches 8 bases. Germline lookup yields CDR1 DFQATT and CDR2 SNEGSKA (reference sequence). CDR3 size: 14 residues. V shed 5 bases and J 4 bases; nucleotides not matched to a gene: 10. The CDR3 protein is CSAPRTGFTYEQYF. CDR3 nucleotide sequence: TGCAGTGCTCCGAGGACAGGGTTTACATACGAGCAGTACTTC.

This clonotype has only a few counts. This chain joins TRBV7-6 and TRBJ1-2; perhaps TRBD1 as D (6 bases). Germline V gene lookup returns CDR1 SGHVS and CDR2 FNYEAQ. The CDR3 has 15 residues. The ends were cut back, 4 bases at V and 8 bases at J, with 20 bases in the middle. The CDR3 DNA reads TGTGCCAGCAGCTCGAGCCTTCAGGGGTATTGGGGCTACACCTTC. Its translation: CASSSSLQGYWGYTF.

This clonotype was observed a few times. The chain is built from TRBV10-3 and TRBJ2-3; 9 positions match TRBD2. V dropped 4 bases and J dropped 2; count of bases not matched to a gene: 7. CDR1 ENHRY and CDR2 SYGVKD come from the germline V gene. This CDR3 is 16 amino acids long. CDR3 coding DNA: TGTGCCATCAGTGCGTCGCGGGGGGGGGCCACAGATACGCAGTATTTT. It specifies CAISASRGGATDTQYF.

This clonotype was counted a few times. V is TRBV24-1 and J is TRBJ2-6; 10 positions match TRBD1. CDR1 KGHDR and CDR2 SFDVKD come from the germline V gene. The CDR3 contains 17 residues. V gave up 6 bases and J gave up 0 bases; unmatched junction bases: 4. The CDR3 bases are TGTGCCACCAGTTCCGGGACAGGGGTCTCTGGGGCCAACGTCCTGACTTTC. Protein product: CATSSGTGVSGANVLTF.

The rearrangement joins TRBV5-1 to TRBJ1-4, with D possibly being TRBD1 (6 bases). V was cut by 4 bases and J by 4 bases, with 14 bases left in between. The length of the CDR3 is 15 residues. CDR1 is SGHRS and CDR2 is YFSETQ in the germline V gene. CDR3 DNA sequence: TGCGCCAGCAGCCCCAGGGGTTTGGGTAATGAAAAACTGTTTTTT. It codes for CASSPRGLGNEKLFF.